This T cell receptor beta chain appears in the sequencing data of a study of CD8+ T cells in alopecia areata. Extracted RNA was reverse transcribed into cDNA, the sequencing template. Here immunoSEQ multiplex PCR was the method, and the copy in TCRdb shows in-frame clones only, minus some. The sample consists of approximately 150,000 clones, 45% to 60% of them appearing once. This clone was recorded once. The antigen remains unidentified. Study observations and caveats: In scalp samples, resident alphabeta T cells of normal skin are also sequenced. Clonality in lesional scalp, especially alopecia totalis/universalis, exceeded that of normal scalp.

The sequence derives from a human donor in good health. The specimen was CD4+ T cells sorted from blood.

DNA for the CDR3: TGTGCCAGCAGCGGGAGTCTAGATACGCAGTATTTT. This gives the protein CASSGSLDTQYF. V usage is TRBV27 and J usage is TRBJ2-3; the D gene is possibly TRBD2 (6 bases). There are 12 residues in the CDR3. In germline, CDR1 is MNHEY, CDR2 SMNVEV (reference sequence). Between the trimmed V and J ends, which lost 6 bases and 5 bases, there was a span of 9 bases.